Listed below are T cell receptor beta chains from one sample, sequenced in a study of ipilimumab plus nivolumab after autologous stem cell transplantation. Clones were read by immunoSEQ multiplex PCR, and TCRdb kept only the in-frame ones, dropping some. This sample carries approximately 20,000 clones, 77% of them seen once, and the ten largest clones take about a fifth. The material sequenced was PBMCs, taken in a trial of ipilimumab plus nivolumab as post-transplant consolidation. The source of these receptors is a male donor with diffuse large B-cell lymphoma. The CDR3 runs from the conserved cysteine through the conserved F or W. D genes are given only for firm matches. Clone size, where shown, is once, few, many, or a class for clones that have expanded.

d_gene,v_gene,abundance,j_gene,CDR3nt,CDR3aa
TRBD1,TRBV19,.,TRBJ1-3,TGTGCCAGTAGTCCTACCGGGACAGCCAAAATCCAGACTGGAAACACCATATATTTT,CASSPTGTAKIQTGNTIYF
TRBD1,TRBV5-1,.,TRBJ2-1,TGCGCCAGCAACCAGGATACAGGGGGCGGTGAGCAGTTCTTC,CASNQDTGGGEQFF
.,TRBV7-9,.,TRBJ1-1,TGTGCCAGCAGCCCATTTGAGGGTATCACTGAAGCTTTCTTT,CASSPFEGITEAFF
.,TRBV18,.,TRBJ1-2,TGTGCCAGCTCACCAACAGACAGTCAATGGGGCTACACCTTC,CASSPTDSQWGYTF
.,TRBV18,large,TRBJ1-2,TGTGCCAGCTCACCGCTGTACAGGGCCTACTATGGCTACACCTTC,CASSPLYRAYYGYTF
.,TRBV7-6,few,TRBJ2-5,TGTGCCAGCAGCAGGGCCCAGGGGTTGGAGTACCAAGAGACCCAGTACTTC,CASSRAQGLEYQETQYF
TRBD1,TRBV28,.,TRBJ1-5,TGTGCCAGCAGTTTGGGGACAGCCAATCAGCCCCAGCATTTT,CASSLGTANQPQHF
.,TRBV7-8,.,TRBJ1-1,TGTGCCAGCAGCTTATGGTCTGAAGCTTTCTTT,CASSLWSEAFF
.,TRBV7-9,.,TRBJ2-1,TGTGCCAGCAGCTCCCGGGCCCTACCAGGGAATGAGCAGTTCTTC,CASSSRALPGNEQFF
.,TRBV27,.,TRBJ2-7,TGTGCCAGCAGTCCGGGCCCTAGAGGGGAGCAGTACTTC,CASSPGPRGEQYF
TRBD1,TRBV5-5,.,TRBJ1-2,TGTGCCAGCAGCTCAAGGACAGGCGCTAACTATGGCTACACCTTC,CASSSRTGANYGYTF
TRBD1,TRBV28,.,TRBJ1-5,TGTGCCAGCAGTTTGTCAGGGGGGGTGAGCAATCAGCCCCAGCATTTT,CASSLSGGVSNQPQHF
TRBD1,TRBV19,.,TRBJ2-7,TGTGCCAGTAGTATAACCCCCGGGGACAGGCTATACGAGCAGTACTTC,CASSITPGDRLYEQYF
TRBD1,TRBV6-5,.,TRBJ2-1,TGTGCCAGCAGTAAGACAGGGGGTTACGATGAGCAGTTCTTC,CASSKTGGYDEQFF
.,TRBV23-1,once,TRBJ1-2,TGCGCCAGCAGTCAATCGTTCGGGGTGACGACCTTC,CASSQSFGVTTF
.,TRBV19,.,TRBJ2-4,TGTGCCAGTAGTGGGTGGTATGGGGGGGCCAAAAACATTCAGTACTTC,CASSGWYGGAKNIQYF
TRBD2,TRBV28,.,TRBJ2-1,TGTGCCAGCAGTCCGACTAGCGGGGGGGCCTATGAGCAGTTCTTC,CASSPTSGGAYEQFF
TRBD1,TRBV7-2,.,TRBJ1-2,TGTGCCAGCAGCACAGCGACAGGGAATGGCTACACCTTC,CASSTATGNGYTF
TRBD1,TRBV28,.,TRBJ2-7,TGTGCCAGCTACCCCCCGGGACAGGGCTACGAGCAGTACTTC,CASYPPGQGYEQYF
TRBD1,TRBV10-3,.,TRBJ2-7,TGTGCCATCAGATCGGGACAGGGATACGAGCAGTACTTC,CAIRSGQGYEQYF
.,TRBV5-8,.,TRBJ1-4,TGTGCCAGCAGCTTATTTATTAACAGGGCCGGCGTGAGGGGGGAACTGTTTTTT,CASSLFINRAGVRGELFF
TRBD2,TRBV9,few,TRBJ2-3,TGTGCCAGCAGCGCCTGGGGAGGGAGCACAGATACGCAGTATTTT,CASSAWGGSTDTQYF
TRBD1,TRBV18,.,TRBJ2-5,TGTGCCAGCTCTCGCGGACAGGGAACACAAGAGACCCAGTACTTC,CASSRGQGTQETQYF
TRBD1,TRBV5-1,.,TRBJ2-7,TGCGCCAGCAGCTTGGAGGGACAGGGGGCTCAAGAGCAGTACTTC,CASSLEGQGAQEQYF
.,TRBV15,.,TRBJ1-4,TGTGCCACCAGCAGAGGAGGGAGTGCCGGGGCCCGCCTTCCGGGGGAAAAACTGTTTTTT,CATSRGGSAGARLPGEKLFF
.,TRBV28,.,TRBJ2-7,TGTGCCAGCGGACCAAGTTTGGTACTATACGAGCAGTACTTC,CASGPSLVLYEQYF
TRBD1,TRBV5-4,few,TRBJ1-1,TGTGCCAGCAGCAGGACAGGATCCCCCTCCGAAGCTTTCTTT,CASSRTGSPSEAFF
TRBD2,TRBV11-2,few,TRBJ2-1,TGTGCCAGCAGCTCCGGACTAGCGAGGTTCTTC,CASSSGLARFF
TRBD2,TRBV6-5,few,TRBJ2-7,TGTGCCAGCAGTTACTCCTTAGCGGGGGCGGGTGAGCAGTACTTC,CASSYSLAGAGEQYF
TRBD2,TRBV6-1,.,TRBJ2-7,TGTGCCAGCAGTGTGGGGGGGACCTACGAGCAGTACTTC,CASSVGGTYEQYF
.,TRBV28,.,TRBJ1-2,TGTGCCAGCAGCTGGGAGGGCTATGGCTACACCTTC,CASSWEGYGYTF
.,TRBV4-1,few,TRBJ2-1,TGCGCCAGCAGCCAAGACGGGATGAGGGGGGACCAGCAGTTCTTC,CASSQDGMRGDQQFF
.,TRBV28,.,TRBJ2-7,TGTGCCAGCAGTAAAAGGGGGAGATTAAAATACGAGCAGTACTTC,CASSKRGRLKYEQYF
.,TRBV20-1,.,TRBJ2-5,TGCAGTGCGGACGATGTAGAGACCCAGTACTTC,CSADDVETQYF
TRBD2,TRBV10-3,.,TRBJ2-1,TGTGCCATCAGTGAGCGGTTAGCGGGGACTTCCAGAAACAATGAGCAGTTCTTC,CAISERLAGTSRNNEQFF
TRBD1,TRBV14,once,TRBJ2-7,TGTGCCAGCAGCCAAGATCAAGGGGGCGGCTTCCTCTACGAGCAGTACTTC,CASSQDQGGGFLYEQYF
.,TRBV7-9,few,TRBJ1-2,TGTGCCAGCAGCCAGGAGGGGGGAAGTACCTTC,CASSQEGGSTF
.,TRBV27,.,TRBJ2-4,TGTGCCAGCAGTTTAGGGTTTCTAGCCAAAAACATTCAGTACTTC,CASSLGFLAKNIQYF
.,TRBV5-1,few,TRBJ1-6,TGCGCCAGCAGCTTGGGACAGGCAGGGGATGGTTCACCCCTCCACTTT,CASSLGQAGDGSPLHF
.,TRBV9,.,TRBJ2-7,TGTGCCAGCAGCGTAGAATCACCCGCCTACGAGCAGTACTTC,CASSVESPAYEQYF
.,TRBV5-4,.,TRBJ1-1,TGTGCCAGCAGCCAAATACAGAGTGAAGCTTTCTTT,CASSQIQSEAFF
.,TRBV7-3,few,TRBJ2-2,TGTGCCAGCAGTCGAAGTGGGGCGCACACCGGGGAGCTGTTTTTT,CASSRSGAHTGELFF
.,TRBV7-2,.,TRBJ2-7,TGTGCCAGCAGCTCCCGGGACACATACGAGCAGTACTTC,CASSSRDTYEQYF
.,TRBV11-2,few,TRBJ2-1,TGTGCCAGCAGCCTCTGGGTCGGGGGCCTCAATGAGCAGTTCTTC,CASSLWVGGLNEQFF
.,TRBV7-9,once,TRBJ1-6,TGTGCCAGCAGCTTAGAAGGGCAGGGGACCTCACCCCTCCACTTT,CASSLEGQGTSPLHF